The source of this T cell receptor beta chain is a study of blood T cell repertoires in COVID-19. In the original workflow: Amplification from reference gene primers served as the basis for estimated nucleated cell counts. TCRdb's table, derived via immunoSEQ multiplex PCR, lists solely in-frame clones and lacks some. V, J and clone size were drawn from that table, and D and trimming were deduced from the DNA. This table has around 250,000 clones, about 80% appearing once. This clonotype was sampled from a man in his forties who had recovered from COVID-19. Sequenced material: PBMCs or T cells enriched from blood (not recorded which).

The chain's CDR3 is CASSRQGWNNSPLHF. CDR3 DNA: TGTGCCAGCAGCCGACAGGGTTGGAATAATTCACCCCTCCACTTT. This rearrangement joins TRBV2 to TRBJ1-6; 7 bases agree with TRBD1. V shed 6 bases, J shed 5 bases, and the junction held 7 bases outside the gene matches. Looked up from germline, CDR1 is SNHLY and CDR2 is FYNNEI. The CDR3 runs 15 residues.